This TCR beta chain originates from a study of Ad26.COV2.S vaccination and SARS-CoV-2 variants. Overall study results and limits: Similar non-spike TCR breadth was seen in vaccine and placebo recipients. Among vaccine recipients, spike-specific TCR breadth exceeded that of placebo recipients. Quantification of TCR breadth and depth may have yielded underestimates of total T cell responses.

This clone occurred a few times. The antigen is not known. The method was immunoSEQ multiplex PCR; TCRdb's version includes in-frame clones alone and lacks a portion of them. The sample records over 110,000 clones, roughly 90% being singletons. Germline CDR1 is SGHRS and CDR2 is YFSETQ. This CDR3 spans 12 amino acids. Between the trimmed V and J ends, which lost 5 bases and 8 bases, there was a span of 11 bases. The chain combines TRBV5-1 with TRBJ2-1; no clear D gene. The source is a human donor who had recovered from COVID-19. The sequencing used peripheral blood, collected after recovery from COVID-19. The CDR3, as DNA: TGCGCCAGCAGTACGGTTGTCTATGAGCAGTTCTTC. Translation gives CASSTVVYEQFF. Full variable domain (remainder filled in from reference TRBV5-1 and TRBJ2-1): KAGVTQTPRYLIKTRGQQVTLSCSPISGHRSVSWYQQTPGQGLQFLFEYFSETQRNKGNFPGRFSGRQFSNSRSEMNVSTLELGDSALYLCASSTVVYEQFFGPGTRLTVL.